The next 14 T cell receptor beta chains were all read from a single sample in a study of shared clonotypes between healthy human individuals. This table comes from immunoSEQ multiplex PCR, and its TCRdb copy is limited to in-frame clones, with some not included. This table has a few hundred thousand clones, 90% to 98% appearing once. Source material: memory CD8+ T cells sorted from blood. The subset was: CD45RO+ cells pooled with CCR7-negative TemRA cells. Receptor source: a young man in good health.

The genes are TRBV10-3 and TRBJ1-2, with 7 positions matching TRBD1. CDR3 length equals 13 residues. CDR1 and CDR2 from the germline V gene are ENHRY and SYGVKD. V lost 5 bases to trimming and J lost 6 bases; unmatched junction nucleotides: 6. CDR3 bases: TGTGCCATCAGTAACAGGGGAGGAGATGGCTACACCTTC. Amino acids: CAISNRGGDGYTF.

The chain uses TRBV28 and TRBJ2-1; D is unresolved. This CDR3 region has 16 residues. V lost 3 bases and J lost 4, with 16 bases in between. In germline, CDR1 is MDHEN, CDR2 SYDVKM. CDR3 region: CASSLIPLQNYNEQFF. DNA of the CDR3: TGTGCCAGCAGTTTGATTCCGTTACAGAATTACAATGAGCAGTTCTTC.

The CDR3 reads CASSLSRRSYNEQFF. The CDR3 nucleotides read TGTGCCAGCAGCCTCAGCCGACGCTCCTACAATGAGCAGTTCTTC. This chain connects TRBV7-2 to TRBJ2-1; D ambiguous. This CDR3 region has 15 residues. Germline CDR1 is SGHTA and CDR2 is FQGNSA. Trimming cost V 5 bases and J 0 bases, with 11 bases left between them.

About this clone itself: The same CDR3 is also encoded by other DNA sequences in this sample. V usage is TRBV9 and J usage is TRBJ2-6; no firm D call. Trimming removed 3 bases from V and 0 bases from J, with 7 bases in between. CDR3 size: 15 residues. Per the germline V gene, CDR1 is SGDLS and CDR2 is YYNGEE. The CDR3 coding sequence is TGTGCCAGCAGCGCGGAATCCTCTGGGGCCAACGTCCTGACTTTC. Its translation: CASSAESSGANVLTF.

The V gene is TRBV4-1, the J gene TRBJ1-1; D ambiguous. Trimming stripped 1 base from V and 1 base from J, with 7 bases between. The CDR3 is made up of 14 amino acids. In germline, CDR1 is MGHRA, CDR2 YSYEKL. Here the CDR3 reads CASSQGQQNTEAFF. CDR3 in DNA: TGCGCCAGCAGCCAAGGGCAGCAGAACACTGAAGCTTTCTTT.

The chain recombines TRBV28 with TRBJ1-5; a possible D gene is TRBD1 (5 bases). V lost 3 bases, J lost 6 bases, and 12 bases lay in between. The germline V gene has CDR1 MDHEN and CDR2 SYDVKM. The CDR3 runs to 14 residues. The CDR3 region is CASSFSGVRQPQHF. The CDR3 DNA reads TGTGCCAGCAGTTTTTCGGGGGTTCGTCAGCCCCAGCATTTT.

The count of this clone is one. CDR3: CASSARRAGLTDTQYF. CDR3 in DNA: TGTGCCAGCAGTGCCCGAAGAGCGGGACTCACAGATACGCAGTATTTT. This rearrangement joins TRBV25-1 to TRBJ2-3; 7 bases are shared with TRBD2. The germline V gene has CDR1 MGHDK and CDR2 SYGVNS. V trimming: 4 bases; J trimming: 2 bases; junction bases outside the gene matches: 9. The CDR3 spans 16 residues. The variable domain in full, with the rest retrieved from reference TRBV25-1 and TRBJ2-3, is EADIYQTPRYLVIGTGKKITLECSQTMGHDKMYWYQQDPGMELHLIHYSYGVNSTEKGDLSSESTVSRIRTEHFPLTLESARPSHTSQYLCASSARRAGLTDTQYFGPGTRLTVL.

V is TRBV20-1 and J is TRBJ2-7; tentative D call: TRBD2 (6 bases). Germline lookup yields CDR1 DFQATT and CDR2 SNEGSKA (reference sequence). The CDR3 spans 11 residues. V gave up 5 bases and J gave up 4 bases, with 9 bases separating them. CDR3 sequence (DNA): TGCAGTGCTTGGGACTTTTACGAGCAGTACTTC. This codes for CSAWDFYEQYF.

The chain joins TRBV10-3 to TRBJ2-2, with D possibly TRBD2 on 6 matching bases. CDR3 length equals 15 residues. V was shortened by 4 bases and J by 0 bases, with 9 bases between the two germline ends. The V gene's germline CDR1 is ENHRY and CDR2 SYGVKD. This chain's CDR3 is CAISGAGANTGELFF. As DNA, the CDR3 is TGTGCCATCAGTGGAGCGGGCGCGAACACCGGGGAGCTGTTTTTT.

V and J are TRBV30 and TRBJ2-3; a weak D match, TRBD2 (5 bases). The CDR3 is 14 residues long. Germline CDR1 and CDR2: GTSNPN and SVGIG (reference sequence). The V end was cut by 5 bases, the J end by 3 bases, with 15 bases between. The CDR3: CAWGREGVTDTQYF. For the CDR3, the DNA is TGTGCCTGGGGGAGAGAGGGTGTTACAGATACGCAGTATTTT.

This sequence joins TRBV27 and TRBJ2-7; 14 nucleotides match TRBD2. In germline, CDR1 is MNHEY, CDR2 SMNVEV (reference sequence). V gave up 5 bases and J gave up 2 bases; unmatched junction bases: 8. The CDR3 has 17 residues. As DNA, the CDR3 is TGTGCCAGCAGTCCGACTAGCGGGAGGGCAGCACCCTACGAGCAGTACTTC. Translated: CASSPTSGRAAPYEQYF.

The chain employs TRBV2 and TRBJ2-1; the match to TRBD1 covers 10 bases. The V and J ends lost 7 bases and 7 bases, in that order; junction bases with no gene match: 7. Germline V CDR1 and CDR2: SNHLY, FYNNEI. The CDR3 sequence is 14 residues long. The CDR3 spells CASIVRTGGNEQFF. CDR3 sequence (DNA): TGTGCCAGCATCGTACGGACAGGGGGGAATGAGCAGTTCTTC.

This sequence joins TRBV7-2 and TRBJ2-7, with 7 bases identical to TRBD1. V shed 1 base and J 2 bases; nucleotides not matched to a gene: 5. Per the germline V gene, CDR1 is SGHTA and CDR2 is FQGNSA. The CDR3 has 15 amino acids. CDR3 coding DNA: TGTGCCAGCAGCTTAGGACCGACAGGGACCTACGAGCAGTACTTC. This translates into CASSLGPTGTYEQYF.

For the CDR3, the DNA is TGCGCCAGCAGCTTACTCCTAGCGGGAGGCTCCTACGAGCAGTACTTC. Encoded protein: CASSLLLAGGSYEQYF. The chain carries TRBV5-1 and TRBJ2-7, with TRBD2 matching 11 bases. V shed 2 bases and J 0 bases; nucleotides not matched to a gene: 4. Germline CDR1 SGHRS, CDR2 YFSETQ. The CDR3 is 16 residues long.